This TCR beta chain was profiled in a study of cytomegalovirus exposure and HLA in healthy donors. In the PCR, 60 Vbeta and 13 Jbeta primers were used. Sequencing was performed with immunoSEQ multiplex PCR; in TCRdb, only in-frame clones are kept and a portion is missing. The sample lists fewer than 250,000 clones; about 76% were seen once. Study findings and constraints: The CMV antigen specificity of a few CMV-associated chains was confirmed through in vitro analysis. Analyzed later, most CMV-associated TCR beta chains appeared HLA-restricted. Researchers counted some 150 TCR beta chains as cytomegalovirus-associated.

This clone was detected only a few times. Antigen unknown. Trimming shortened V by 2 bases and J by 3 bases, and 19 bases separated the two germline ends. The CDR3 is made up of 17 amino acids. Germline V CDR1 and CDR2: KGHSH, LQKENI. The chain combines TRBV18 with TRBJ1-1; D might be TRBD1 (5 bases). This sequence was found in a male donor in good health and CMV-seropositive. The specimen sequenced was PBMCs. This CDR3 reads CASSPMVGARRDTEAFF. The CDR3 nucleotides read TGTGCCAGCTCACCAATGGTAGGGGCCCGGAGGGACACTGAAGCTTTCTTT.